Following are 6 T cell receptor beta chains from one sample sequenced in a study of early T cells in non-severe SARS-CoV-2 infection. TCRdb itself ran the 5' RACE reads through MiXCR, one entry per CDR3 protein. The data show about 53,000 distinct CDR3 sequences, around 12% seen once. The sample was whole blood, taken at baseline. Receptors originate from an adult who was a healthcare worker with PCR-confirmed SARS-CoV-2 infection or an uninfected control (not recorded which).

The CDR3 region is CSVEADSTDTQYF. The DNA of the CDR3 is TGCAGCGTTGAAGCGGATAGCACAGATACGCAGTATTTT. The chain has TRBV29-1 and TRBJ2-3; D is unclear. The CDR3 spans 13 residues. V lost 1 base to trimming and J lost 0 bases, with 5 bases between them. Germline loops: CDR1 SQVTM, CDR2 ANQGSEA.

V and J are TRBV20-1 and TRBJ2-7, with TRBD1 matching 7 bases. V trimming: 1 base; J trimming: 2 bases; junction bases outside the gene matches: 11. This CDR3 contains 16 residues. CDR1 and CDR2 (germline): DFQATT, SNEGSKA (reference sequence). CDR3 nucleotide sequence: TGCAGTGCTAGAGGGGCCCTGACAGGGTTAGCCTACGAGCAGTACTTC. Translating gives CSARGALTGLAYEQYF.

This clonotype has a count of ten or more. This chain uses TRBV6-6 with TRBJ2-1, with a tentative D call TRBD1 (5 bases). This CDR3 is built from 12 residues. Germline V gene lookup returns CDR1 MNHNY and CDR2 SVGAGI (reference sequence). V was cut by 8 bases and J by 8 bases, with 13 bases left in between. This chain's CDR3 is CASSRVWYEQFF. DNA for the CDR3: TGTGCCAGCTCCAGGGTTTGGTATGAGCAGTTCTTC.

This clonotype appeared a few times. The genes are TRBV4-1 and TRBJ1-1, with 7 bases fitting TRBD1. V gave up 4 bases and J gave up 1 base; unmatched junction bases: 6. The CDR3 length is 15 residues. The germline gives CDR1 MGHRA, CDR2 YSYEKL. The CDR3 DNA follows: TGCGCCAGCAGCCGAGACAGGGTGGGGAACACTGAAGCTTTCTTT. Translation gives CASSRDRVGNTEAFF.

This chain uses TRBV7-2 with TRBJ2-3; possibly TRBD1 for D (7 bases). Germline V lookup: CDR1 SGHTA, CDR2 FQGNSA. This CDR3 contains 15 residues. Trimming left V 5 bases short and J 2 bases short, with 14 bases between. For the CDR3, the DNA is TGTGCCAGCAGCGCGGGACAGATCTTCACAGATACGCAGTATTTT. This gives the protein CASSAGQIFTDTQYF.

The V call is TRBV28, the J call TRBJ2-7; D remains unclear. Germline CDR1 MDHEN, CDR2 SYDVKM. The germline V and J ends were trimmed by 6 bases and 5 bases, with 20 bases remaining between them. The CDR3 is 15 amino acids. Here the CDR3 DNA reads TGTGCCAGCAGCCCAAGGGTGCCTGCGGCGAACGAGCAGTACTTC. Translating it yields CASSPRVPAANEQYF.